The present T cell receptor (beta chain) was sequenced within a study of siplizumab effects on memory and regulatory T cells. Assay: immunoSEQ multiplex PCR; the TCRdb copy retains only in-frame clones and omits some. The sample carries more than 50,000 clones, 93% recorded once. This TCR was recovered from a human donor in good health. Sequenced material: CD8+ T cells sorted from blood.

The CDR3 coding sequence is TGTGCCAGCAGCCAAGACATCGGGGCTCCGAACACCGGGGAGCTGTTTTTT. Translation gives CASSQDIGAPNTGELFF. V is TRBV14 and J is TRBJ2-2; D could derive from TRBD1 or TRBD2 (5 bases each). CDR1 is SGHDN and CDR2 is FVKESK in the germline V gene. This CDR3 spans 17 amino acids. V was shortened by 0 bases and J by 0 bases, with 11 bases between the two germline ends.